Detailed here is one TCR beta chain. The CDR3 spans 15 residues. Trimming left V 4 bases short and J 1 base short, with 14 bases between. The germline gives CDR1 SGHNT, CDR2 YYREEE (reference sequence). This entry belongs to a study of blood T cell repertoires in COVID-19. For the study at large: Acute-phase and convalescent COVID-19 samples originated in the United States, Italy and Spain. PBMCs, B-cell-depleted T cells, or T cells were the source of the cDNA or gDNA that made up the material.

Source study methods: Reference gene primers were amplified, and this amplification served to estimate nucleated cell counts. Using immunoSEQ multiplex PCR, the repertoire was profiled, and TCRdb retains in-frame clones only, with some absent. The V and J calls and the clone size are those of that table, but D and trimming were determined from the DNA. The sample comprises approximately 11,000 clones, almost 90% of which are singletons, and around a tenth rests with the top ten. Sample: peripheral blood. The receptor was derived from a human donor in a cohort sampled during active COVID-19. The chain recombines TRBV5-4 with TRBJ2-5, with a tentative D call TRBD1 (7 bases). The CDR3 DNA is TGTGCCAGCAGCCAACAGGGGAGGAGCCAAGAGACCCAGTACTTC. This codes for CASSQQGRSQETQYF.